The T cell receptor beta chain described here comes from a study of CD8 T cells in ankylosing spondylitis. V lost 3 bases and J lost 7, with 22 bases in between. CDR1 and CDR2 (germline): ENHRY, SYGVKD. The CDR3 has 16 residues. This clonotype was counted between two and nine times. Its antigen is unknown. Study-wide findings and caveats: CD8+ cells made up the disease-linked clones, which were relatively rare in peripheral blood. Reportedly, disease-linked clones are significantly enriched in ankylosing spondylitis patients' matched synovial fluid. Characteristic of ankylosing spondylitis blood, it appeared, was a TCR beta motif comprising roughly 8 highly homologous variants.

With molecular barcodes, quantitative 5'-RACE was used to make the TCR beta libraries. TCRdb re-derived calls from the 5' RACE reads in MiXCR, one entry per CDR3 protein. Of about 700,000 distinct CDR3 sequences in the sample, 19% were seen once. V gene TRBV10-3 combines with J gene TRBJ2-7; possibly TRBD1 for D (6 bases). This clonotype was sampled from a male donor with ankylosing spondylitis. Sequenced sample: blood, either unsorted or a sorted T cell fraction (not recorded which). CDR3 region: CAISDSSNRVISEQYF. CDR3 nucleotides: TGTGCCATCAGTGACTCAAGTAACAGGGTAATTTCTGAGCAGTACTTC.